This T cell receptor beta chain was obtained from a study of regulatory T cells in long-lasting Graves disease. Overall study context: To qualify as persistent, Graves' disease required over 5 years of antithyroid drugs with positive TSH receptor antibodies.

As regards this clonotype: Antigen: not known.

Regarding time point: persistent/refractory GD, antithyroid drugs over 5 years with positive TRAb. Extracted RNA from PBMCs served as the source of the TCR library. Recruitment took place at an endocrinology department in Xi'an, China. In building TCR beta libraries, iRepertoire HTBI primers were used together with Arm-PCR of CDR3 regions. TCRdb processed the multiplex PCR reads anew with MiXCR; each CDR3 protein has one entry. The sample gives roughly 430,000 distinct CDR3 sequences, 21% of which show up once; roughly an eighth is in the top ten. General observations from the study: Persistent patients had more shared public clonotypes (fewer than 3,000) than new patients (around 950).

This receptor was obtained from a female donor with Graves disease. The source material was peripheral blood mononuclear cells (PBMCs), sampled when the disease was refractory, from a patient treated with antithyroid drugs.

The CDR3 DNA is TGTGCCAGCAGTCTCCCGGCCGGTATCACCGGGGAGCTGTTTTTT. The encoded protein is CASSLPAGITGELFF. This chain joins TRBV12-3 or TRBV12-4 and TRBJ2-2; D remains ambiguous. This CDR3 has 15 amino acids. Between the trimmed V and J ends, which lost 5 bases and 4 bases, there was a span of 14 bases.